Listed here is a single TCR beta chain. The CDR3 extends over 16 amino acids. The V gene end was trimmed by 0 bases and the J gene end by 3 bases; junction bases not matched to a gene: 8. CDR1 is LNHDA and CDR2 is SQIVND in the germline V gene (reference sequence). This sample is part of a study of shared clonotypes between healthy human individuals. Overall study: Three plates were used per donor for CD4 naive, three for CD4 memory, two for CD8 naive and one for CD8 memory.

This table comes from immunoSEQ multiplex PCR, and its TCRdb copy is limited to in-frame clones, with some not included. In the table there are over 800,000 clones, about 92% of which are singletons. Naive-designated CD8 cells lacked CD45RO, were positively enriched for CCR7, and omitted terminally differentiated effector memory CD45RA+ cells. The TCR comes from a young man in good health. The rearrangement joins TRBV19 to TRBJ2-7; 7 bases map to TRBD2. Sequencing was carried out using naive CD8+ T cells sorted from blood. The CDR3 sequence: CASSIDPGGSSYEQYF. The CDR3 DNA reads TGTGCCAGTAGTATAGATCCCGGCGGGAGTAGCTACGAGCAGTACTTC.